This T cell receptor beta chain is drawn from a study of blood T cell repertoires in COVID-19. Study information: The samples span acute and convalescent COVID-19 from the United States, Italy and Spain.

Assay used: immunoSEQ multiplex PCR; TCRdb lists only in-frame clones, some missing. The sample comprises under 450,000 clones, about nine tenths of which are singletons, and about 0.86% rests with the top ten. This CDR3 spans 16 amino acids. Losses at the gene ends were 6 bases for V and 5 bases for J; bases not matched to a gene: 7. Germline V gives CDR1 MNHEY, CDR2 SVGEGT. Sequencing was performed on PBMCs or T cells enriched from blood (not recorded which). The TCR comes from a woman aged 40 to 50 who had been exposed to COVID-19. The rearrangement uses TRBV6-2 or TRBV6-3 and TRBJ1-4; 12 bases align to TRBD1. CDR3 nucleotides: TGTGCCAGCAGCAAGGGACAGGGGGCACGGAATGAAAAACTGTTTTTT. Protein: CASSKGQGARNEKLFF.